This T cell receptor (beta chain) was profiled in a study of low-dose radiotherapy and immunotherapy resistance in tumors. Study information: Each patient was administered nivolumab intravenously at 240 mg, which was a flat dose, every two weeks, along with intravenous ipilimumab at 1 mg/kg every six weeks.

Alpha- and beta-chain coverage of first-strand cDNA came from TRAV- and TRBV-specific primers. A constant-region primer paired with the V-primer adapter amplified TCRs over around 18 PCR cycles. TCRdb re-called the reads with MiXCR, one entry per CDR3 protein. The sample has around 83,000 distinct CDR3 sequences; 18% are singletons. Time point in this sample: before trial treatment. The CDR3 consists of 16 residues. The germline CDR1 and CDR2 sequences are SEHNR and FQNEAQ (reference sequence). Between the trimmed V and J ends, which lost 4 bases and 0 bases, there was a span of 15 bases. This clonotype was observed at least ten times.

The V and J genes are TRBV7-9 and TRBJ1-1; D remains unclear. The sample in question was PBMCs, obtained before treatment. This clonotype was sampled from a male donor with prostate cancer. CDR3 protein: CASSYVGASMNTEAFF. DNA for the CDR3: TGTGCCAGCAGCTATGTGGGAGCGAGTATGAACACTGAAGCTTTCTTT.